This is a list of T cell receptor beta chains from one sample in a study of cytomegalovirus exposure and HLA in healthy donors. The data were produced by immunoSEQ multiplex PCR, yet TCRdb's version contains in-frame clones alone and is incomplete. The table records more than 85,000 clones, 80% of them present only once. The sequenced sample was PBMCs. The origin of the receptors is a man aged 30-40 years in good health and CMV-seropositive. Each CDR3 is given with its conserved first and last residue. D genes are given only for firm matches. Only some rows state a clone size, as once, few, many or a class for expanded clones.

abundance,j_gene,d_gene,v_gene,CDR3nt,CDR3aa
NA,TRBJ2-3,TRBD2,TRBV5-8,TGTGCCAGCAGCCCGGGGGGTCGGAGGGATACGCAGTATTTT,CASSPGGRRDTQYF
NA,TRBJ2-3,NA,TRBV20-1,TGCAGTGCTCCCGCGGGAGATACGCAGTATTTT,CSAPAGDTQYF
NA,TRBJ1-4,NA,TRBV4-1,TGCGCCAGCAGCCAAGCCCTACAGGCCTCTAATGAAAAACTGTTTTTT,CASSQALQASNEKLFF
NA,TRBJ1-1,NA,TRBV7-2,TGTGCCAGCAGCTTATACAGGGACACTGAAGCTTTCTTT,CASSLYRDTEAFF
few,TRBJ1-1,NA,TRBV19,TGTGCCAGTAGTAGCATCCAGAAGAACACTGAAGCTTTCTTT,CASSSIQKNTEAFF
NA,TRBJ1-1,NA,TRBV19,TGTGCCAGTAGTCCCAGCCACAGAGAAGCTTTCTTT,CASSPSHREAFF
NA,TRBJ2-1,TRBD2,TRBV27,TGTGCCAGCAGTCTCGGACACGGACTAGCGGGGGGCCGGAATGAGCAGTTCTTC,CASSLGHGLAGGRNEQFF
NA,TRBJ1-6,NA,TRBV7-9,TGTGCCAGCAGCTTCGGCGGTGACTATAATTCACCCCTCCACTTT,CASSFGGDYNSPLHF
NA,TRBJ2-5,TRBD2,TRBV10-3,TGTGCCATCAGTGAGACAGCTAGCGGGGGCCAAGAGACCCAGTACTTC,CAISETASGGQETQYF
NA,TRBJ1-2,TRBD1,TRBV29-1,TGCAGCGTTGTAGGGACAGTAGCTGGCTACACCTTC,CSVVGTVAGYTF
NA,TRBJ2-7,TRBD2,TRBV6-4,TGTGCCAGCGGACTAGCGGGGGGGCACGAGCAGTACTTC,CASGLAGGHEQYF
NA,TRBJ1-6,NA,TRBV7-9,TGTGCCAGCAGCAGGGAGGGTGGGAATAATTCACCCCTCCACTTT,CASSREGGNNSPLHF
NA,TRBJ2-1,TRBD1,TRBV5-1,TGCGCCAGCAGGGGACAGGGGACAGAGTTCTTC,CASRGQGTEFF
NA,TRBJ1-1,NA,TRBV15,TGTGCCACCAGCAGAGAGGAGGGAAGGGACACTGAAGCTTTCTTT,CATSREEGRDTEAFF
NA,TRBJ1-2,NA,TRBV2,TGTGCCAGCAGTGAAGGGGGGGATGGCTATGGCTACACCTTC,CASSEGGDGYGYTF
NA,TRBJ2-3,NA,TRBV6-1,TGTGCCAGCAGTGAAGCCTCAGCAGGGTGGGCAGATACGCAGTATTTT,CASSEASAGWADTQYF
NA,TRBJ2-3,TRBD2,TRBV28,TGTGCCAGCAGTTTAGCGGGGGGGCTTGATACGCAGTATTTT,CASSLAGGLDTQYF
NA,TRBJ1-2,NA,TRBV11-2,TGTGCCAGCAGCTTTACAGGGAACTATGGCTACACCTTC,CASSFTGNYGYTF
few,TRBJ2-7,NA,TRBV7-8,TGTGCCAGCAGCTTAGGCGCCGAGCAGTACTTC,CASSLGAEQYF
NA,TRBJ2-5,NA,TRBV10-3,TGTGCCATCAGTGAGAGGAACAGCGGCGAGACCCAGTACTTC,CAISERNSGETQYF
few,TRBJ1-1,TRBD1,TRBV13,TGTGCCAGCAGCTTATACAGGGGGTTAGATGAAGCTTTCTTT,CASSLYRGLDEAFF
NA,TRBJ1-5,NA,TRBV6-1,TGTGCCAGCAGTGAAACAGGACACAATCAGCCCCAGCATTTT,CASSETGHNQPQHF
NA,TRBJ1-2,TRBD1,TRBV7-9,TGTGCCAGCAGCCCGAGACAGGGTCAACAGGACACCTTC,CASSPRQGQQDTF
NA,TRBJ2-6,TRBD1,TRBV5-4,TGTGCCAGCAGCTTCGGGACAGGGCGGGCCAACGTCCTGACTTTC,CASSFGTGRANVLTF
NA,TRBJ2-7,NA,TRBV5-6,TGTGCCAGCAGTTTTGGGGGGAGCGAGCAGTACTTC,CASSFGGSEQYF
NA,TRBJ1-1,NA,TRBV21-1,TGTGCCAGCAGCCCCCGGGGGGTTTTACGGCTAGGGACAGGGGTTAACACTGAAGCTTTCTTT,CASSPRGVLRLGTGVNTEAFF
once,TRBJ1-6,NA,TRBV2,TGTGCCAGCAGTGAAACCGGGTTCGGTAATTCACCCCTCCACTTT,CASSETGFGNSPLHF
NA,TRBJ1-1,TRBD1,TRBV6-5,TGTGCCAGCAGTTACCAGGGGGACACTGAAGCTTTCTTT,CASSYQGDTEAFF
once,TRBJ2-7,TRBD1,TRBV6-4,TGTGCCAGCAGCCGGGACAGGGAGGGCGAGCAGTACTTC,CASSRDREGEQYF
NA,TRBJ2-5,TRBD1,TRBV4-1,TGCGCCAGCAGCCAAGAGACCGGGACAGCCCAAGAGACCCAGTACTTC,CASSQETGTAQETQYF
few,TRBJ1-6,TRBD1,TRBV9,TGTGCCAGCAGCGCCCAGGGTCAGGGGGATTCACCCCTCCACTTT,CASSAQGQGDSPLHF
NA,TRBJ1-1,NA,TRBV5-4,TGTGCCACCAACCGTGGAGGCGACACTGAAGCTTTCTTT,CATNRGGDTEAFF
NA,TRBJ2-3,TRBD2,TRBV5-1,TGCGCCAGCAGCTCTTTACTAGCGGGGGGGAGCGTGGATACGCAGTATTTT,CASSSLLAGGSVDTQYF
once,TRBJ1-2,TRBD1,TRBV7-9,TGTGCCAGCAGCTTAGATTGGGACAGAAATGGCTACACCTTC,CASSLDWDRNGYTF
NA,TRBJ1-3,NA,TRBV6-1,TGTGCCAGCAGTGGGACAGAGCGTGGAAGCACCATATATTTT,CASSGTERGSTIYF
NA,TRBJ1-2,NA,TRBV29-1,TGCAGCGTCGGAACAGGGCACGGGGATGGCTACACCTTC,CSVGTGHGDGYTF
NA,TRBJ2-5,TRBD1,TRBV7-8,TGTGCCAGCAGCCTCCTGAGGACAGGGGGAGAGACCCAGTACTTC,CASSLLRTGGETQYF
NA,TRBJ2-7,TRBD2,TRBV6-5,TGTGCCAGCAGAAAGCGGGGGGGTTTCGAGCAGTACTTC,CASRKRGGFEQYF
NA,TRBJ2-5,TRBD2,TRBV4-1,TGCGCCAGCAGCCAAGATCGGGGGGGCGGTGAGACCCAGTACTTC,CASSQDRGGGETQYF
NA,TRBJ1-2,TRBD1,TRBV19,TGTGCCAGTAGTTTCACAGGGGGCGCGGGCTATGGCTACACCTTC,CASSFTGGAGYGYTF
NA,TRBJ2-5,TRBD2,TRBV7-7,TGTGCTAGCAGCCCCGGGACTAGCGGGCCGGGGGAGACCCAGTACTTC,CASSPGTSGPGETQYF
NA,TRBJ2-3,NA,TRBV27,TGTGCCAGCAGTTTAATGGGCGTGGCAGATACGCAGTATTTT,CASSLMGVADTQYF
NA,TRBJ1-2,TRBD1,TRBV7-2,TGTGCCAGCAGCTTAGTAGGGACAGGGGGTAGCTATGGCTACACCTTC,CASSLVGTGGSYGYTF
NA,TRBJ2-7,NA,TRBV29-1,TGCAGTGTTGCTGCAGGACTCTCCTACGAGCAGTACTTC,CSVAAGLSYEQYF
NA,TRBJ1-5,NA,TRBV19,TGTGCCAGTAGTTTCCTCCCATCCAGACAGCCCCAGCATTTT,CASSFLPSRQPQHF
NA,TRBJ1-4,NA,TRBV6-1,TGTGCCAGCAAACCGGGACACTTTGGTGAAAAACTGTTTTTT,CASKPGHFGEKLFF
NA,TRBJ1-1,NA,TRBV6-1,TGTGCCAGCAGTACCCAGGGGAACACTGAAGCTTTCTTT,CASSTQGNTEAFF